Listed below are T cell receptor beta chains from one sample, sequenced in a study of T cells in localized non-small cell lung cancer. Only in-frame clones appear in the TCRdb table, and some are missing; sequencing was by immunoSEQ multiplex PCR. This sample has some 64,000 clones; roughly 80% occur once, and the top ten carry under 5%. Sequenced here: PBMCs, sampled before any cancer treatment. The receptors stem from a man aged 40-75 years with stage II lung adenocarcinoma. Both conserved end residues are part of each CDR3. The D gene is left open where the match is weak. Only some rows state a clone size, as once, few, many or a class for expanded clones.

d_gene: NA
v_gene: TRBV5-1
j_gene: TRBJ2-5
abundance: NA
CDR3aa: CASSFSGAPQETQYF
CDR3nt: TGCGCCAGCAGCTTCTCAGGGGCCCCGCAAGAGACCCAGTACTTC

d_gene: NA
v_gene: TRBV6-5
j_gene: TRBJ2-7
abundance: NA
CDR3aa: CASSPSAEQYF
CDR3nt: TGTGCCAGCAGTCCGTCGGCGGAGCAGTACTTC

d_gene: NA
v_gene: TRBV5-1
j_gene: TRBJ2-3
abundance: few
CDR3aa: CASSLDFTPGGDTQYF
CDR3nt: TGCGCCAGCAGCTTGGATTTCACCCCAGGGGGGGATACGCAGTATTTT

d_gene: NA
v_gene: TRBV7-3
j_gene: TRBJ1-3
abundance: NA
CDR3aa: CASSPDSNSGNTIYF
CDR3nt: TGTGCCAGCAGCCCCGACAGTAACTCTGGAAACACCATATATTTT

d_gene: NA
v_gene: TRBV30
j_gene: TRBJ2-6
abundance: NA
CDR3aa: CAWSLMSGANVLTF
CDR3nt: TGTGCCTGGAGTTTAATGTCCGGGGCCAACGTCCTGACTTTC

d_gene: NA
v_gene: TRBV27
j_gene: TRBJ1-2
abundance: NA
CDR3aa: CASSPAGSYYGYTF
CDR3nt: TGTGCCAGCAGTCCCGCCGGGTCCTACTATGGCTACACCTTC

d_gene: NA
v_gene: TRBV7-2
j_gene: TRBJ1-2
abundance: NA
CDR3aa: CASSLFGTGYGYTF
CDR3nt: TGTGCCAGCAGCTTATTTGGCACCGGCTATGGCTACACCTTC

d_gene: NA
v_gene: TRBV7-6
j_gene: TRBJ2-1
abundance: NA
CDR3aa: CASSLSPRNEQFF
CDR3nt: TGTGCCAGCAGCTTATCCCCGAGAAATGAGCAGTTCTTC

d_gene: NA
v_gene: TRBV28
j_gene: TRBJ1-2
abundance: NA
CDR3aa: CASNLGGYGYTF
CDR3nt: TGTGCCAGCAACCTGGGGGGCTATGGCTACACCTTC

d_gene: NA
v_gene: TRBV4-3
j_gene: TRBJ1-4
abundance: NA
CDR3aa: CASSPDIGGATNEKLFF
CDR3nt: TGCGCCAGCAGCCCCGACATAGGGGGGGCAACTAATGAAAAACTGTTTTTT

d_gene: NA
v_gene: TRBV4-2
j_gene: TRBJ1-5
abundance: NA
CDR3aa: CASSRNRGPNQPQHF
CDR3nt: TGTGCCAGCAGCCGGAACCGGGGTCCAAATCAGCCCCAGCATTTT

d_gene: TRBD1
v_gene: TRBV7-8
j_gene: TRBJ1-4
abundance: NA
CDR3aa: CASSSGARDSEKLFF
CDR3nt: TGTGCCAGCAGCTCCGGGGCGAGGGACAGTGAAAAACTGTTTTTT

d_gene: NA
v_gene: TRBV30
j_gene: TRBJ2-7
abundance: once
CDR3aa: CAWTPRGPGEQYF
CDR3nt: TGTGCCTGGACGCCTCGGGGGCCTGGCGAGCAGTACTTC

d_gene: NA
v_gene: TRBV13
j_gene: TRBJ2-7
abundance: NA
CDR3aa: CASKSLGVREQYF
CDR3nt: TGTGCCAGCAAATCCCTCGGAGTTAGGGAGCAGTACTTC

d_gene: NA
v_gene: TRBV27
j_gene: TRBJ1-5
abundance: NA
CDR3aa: CASSPYRGPNQPQHF
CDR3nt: TGTGCCAGCAGCCCCTACCGGGGCCCCAATCAGCCCCAGCATTTT

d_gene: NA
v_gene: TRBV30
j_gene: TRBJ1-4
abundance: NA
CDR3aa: CAWSETRATNEKLFF
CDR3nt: TGTGCCTGGAGCGAGACCCGAGCAACTAATGAAAAACTGTTTTTT

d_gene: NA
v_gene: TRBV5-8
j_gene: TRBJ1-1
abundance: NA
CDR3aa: CASSLGLNTEAFF
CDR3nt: TGTGCCAGCAGCTTGGGCCTGAACACTGAAGCTTTCTTT

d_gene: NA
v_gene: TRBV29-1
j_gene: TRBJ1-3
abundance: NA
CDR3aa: CSVKGGSSSGNTIYF
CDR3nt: TGCAGCGTTAAGGGAGGGTCCAGCTCTGGAAACACCATATATTTT

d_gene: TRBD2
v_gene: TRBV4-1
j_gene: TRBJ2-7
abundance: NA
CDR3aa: CASSQDRLRASGRQYEQYF
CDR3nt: TGCGCCAGCAGCCAAGATCGGCTACGAGCTAGCGGGAGGCAATACGAGCAGTACTTC

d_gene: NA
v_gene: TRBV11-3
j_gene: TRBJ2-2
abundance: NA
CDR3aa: CASSPYTGELFF
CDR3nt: TGTGCCAGCAGCCCCTACACCGGGGAGCTGTTTTTT

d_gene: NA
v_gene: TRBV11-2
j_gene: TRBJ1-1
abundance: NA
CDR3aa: CASSLEVGGNTEAFF
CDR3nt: TGTGCCAGCAGCTTAGAAGTCGGGGGGAACACTGAAGCTTTCTTT

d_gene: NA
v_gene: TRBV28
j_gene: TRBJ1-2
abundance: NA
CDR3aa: CASSLLGPLGGYTF
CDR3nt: TGTGCCAGCAGTTTATTGGGGCCCCTAGGGGGCTACACCTTC

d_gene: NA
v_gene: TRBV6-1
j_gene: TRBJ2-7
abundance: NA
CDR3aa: CASSGAYDEQYF
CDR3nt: TGTGCCAGCAGTGGGGCCTACGACGAGCAGTACTTC

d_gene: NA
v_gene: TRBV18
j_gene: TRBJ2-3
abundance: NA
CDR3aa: CASSPPTNTDTQYF
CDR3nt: TGTGCCAGCTCACCACCGACTAACACAGATACGCAGTATTTT

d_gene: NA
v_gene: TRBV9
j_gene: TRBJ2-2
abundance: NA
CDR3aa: CASSVEGGWNTGELFF
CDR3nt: TGTGCCAGCAGCGTAGAGGGAGGTTGGAACACCGGGGAGCTGTTTTTT

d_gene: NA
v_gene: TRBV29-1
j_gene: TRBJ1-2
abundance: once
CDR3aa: CSVSVGGDYGYTF
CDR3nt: TGCAGCGTTTCCGTGGGGGGTGACTATGGCTACACCTTC

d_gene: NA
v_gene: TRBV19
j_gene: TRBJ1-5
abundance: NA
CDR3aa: CAASGTGNQPQHF
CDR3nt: TGTGCCGCGTCAGGGACGGGGAATCAGCCCCAGCATTTT

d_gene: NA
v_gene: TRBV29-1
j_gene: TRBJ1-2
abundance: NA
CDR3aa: CSVEESFYTF
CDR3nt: TGCAGCGTTGAAGAATCGTTCTACACCTTC

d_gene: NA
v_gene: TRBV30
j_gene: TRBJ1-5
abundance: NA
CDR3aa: CAWSVEGSQPQHF
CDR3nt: TGTGCCTGGAGTGTAGAAGGGAGCCAGCCCCAGCATTTT

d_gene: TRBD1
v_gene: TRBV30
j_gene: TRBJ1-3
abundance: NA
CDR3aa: CACQTGAGNTIYF
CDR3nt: TGTGCCTGCCAGACAGGGGCTGGAAACACCATATATTTT

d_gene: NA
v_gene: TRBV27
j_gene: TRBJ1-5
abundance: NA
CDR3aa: CASRDSYSNQPQHF
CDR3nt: TGTGCCAGCCGTGACAGTTATAGCAATCAGCCCCAGCATTTT

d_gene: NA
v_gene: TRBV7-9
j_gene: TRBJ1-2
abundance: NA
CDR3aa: CASSPYGSGTQVHGYTF
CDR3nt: TGTGCCAGCAGCCCTTATGGATCCGGGACACAGGTGCATGGCTACACCTTC

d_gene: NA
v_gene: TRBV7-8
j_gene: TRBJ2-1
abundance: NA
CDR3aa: CASSPALAVNNEQFF
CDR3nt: TGTGCCAGCAGCCCCGCATTAGCGGTGAACAATGAGCAGTTCTTC

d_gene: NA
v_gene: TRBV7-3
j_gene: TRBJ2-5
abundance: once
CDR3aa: CASSRYGEETQYF
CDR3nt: TGTGCCAGCAGCCGATACGGGGAAGAGACCCAGTACTTC

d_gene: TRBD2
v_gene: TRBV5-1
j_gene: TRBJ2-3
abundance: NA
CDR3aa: CASSSSGSSTDTQYF
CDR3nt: TGCGCCAGCAGCTCTAGCGGCAGTAGCACAGATACGCAGTATTTT

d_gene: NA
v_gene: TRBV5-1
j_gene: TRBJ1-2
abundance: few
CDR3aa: CASRATGVFYGYTF
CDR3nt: TGCGCCAGCAGGGCGACAGGAGTCTTCTATGGCTACACCTTC

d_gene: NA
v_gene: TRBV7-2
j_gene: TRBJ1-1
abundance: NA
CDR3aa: CASSPNWGGMNTEAFF
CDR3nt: TGTGCCAGCAGCCCGAACTGGGGGGGCATGAACACTGAAGCTTTCTTT

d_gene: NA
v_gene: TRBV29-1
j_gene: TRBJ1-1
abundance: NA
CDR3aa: CSVELDRGGTEAFF
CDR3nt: TGCAGCGTTGAATTAGACCGGGGAGGCACTGAAGCTTTCTTT

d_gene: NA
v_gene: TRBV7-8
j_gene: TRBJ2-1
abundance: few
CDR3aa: CASSQRVSYNEQFF
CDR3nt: TGTGCCAGCAGCCAACGCGTCTCCTACAATGAGCAGTTCTTC

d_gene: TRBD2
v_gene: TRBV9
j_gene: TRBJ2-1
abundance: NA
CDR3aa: CASSVVGSGNLRGNEQFF
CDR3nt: TGTGCCAGCAGCGTAGTCGGTAGCGGGAATCTTCGTGGTAATGAGCAGTTCTTC

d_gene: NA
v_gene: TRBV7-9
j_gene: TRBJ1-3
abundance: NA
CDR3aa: CASSLLNTIYF
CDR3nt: TGTGCCAGCAGCCTCCTGAACACCATATATTTT

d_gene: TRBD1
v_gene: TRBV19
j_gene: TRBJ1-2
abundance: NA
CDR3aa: CASSMPGQGYGYTF
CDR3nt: TGTGCCAGTAGTATGCCCGGACAGGGCTATGGCTACACCTTC

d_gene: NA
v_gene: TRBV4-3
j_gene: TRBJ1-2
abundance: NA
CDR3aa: CASSQVDRWEHGYTF
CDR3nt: TGCGCCAGCAGCCAAGTCGACAGGTGGGAACATGGCTACACCTTC

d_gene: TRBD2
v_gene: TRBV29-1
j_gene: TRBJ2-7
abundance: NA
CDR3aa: CSASGLAGNSYEQYF
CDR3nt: TGCAGCGCCTCGGGACTAGCGGGCAACTCCTACGAGCAGTACTTC

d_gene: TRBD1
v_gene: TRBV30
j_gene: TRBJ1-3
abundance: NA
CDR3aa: CAWSLGQTSGNTIYF
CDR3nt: TGTGCCTGGAGTTTGGGACAGACTTCTGGAAACACCATATATTTT

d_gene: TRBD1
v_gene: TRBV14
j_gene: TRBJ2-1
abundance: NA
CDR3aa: CASRRTGASYNEQFF
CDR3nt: TGTGCCAGCAGACGGACAGGGGCCTCCTACAATGAGCAGTTCTTC

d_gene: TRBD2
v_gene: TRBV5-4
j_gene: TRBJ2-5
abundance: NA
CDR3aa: CASSLNSGSGETQYF
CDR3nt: TGTGCCAGCAGCTTGAATAGCGGGAGTGGAGAGACCCAGTACTTC

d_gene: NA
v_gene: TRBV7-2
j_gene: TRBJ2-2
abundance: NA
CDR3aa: CASSLEGGGNTGELFF
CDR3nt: TGTGCCAGCAGCTTAGAGGGAGGGGGCAACACCGGGGAGCTGTTTTTT

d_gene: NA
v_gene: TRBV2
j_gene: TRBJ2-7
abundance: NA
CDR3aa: CASSDWEEQYF
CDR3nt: TGTGCCAGCAGTGACTGGGAAGAGCAGTACTTC

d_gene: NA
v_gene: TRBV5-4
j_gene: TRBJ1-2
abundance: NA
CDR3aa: CASTAAGYYGYTF
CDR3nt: TGTGCCAGCACCGCGGCAGGGTACTATGGCTACACCTTC